Following are 9 T cell receptor beta chains from one sample sequenced in a study of blood T cell repertoires in COVID-19. The assay was immunoSEQ multiplex PCR, and TCRdb's table has in-frame clones only and misses some. This table has fewer than 150,000 clones, around 87% appearing once. Sequenced sample: peripheral blood. The origin of the receptors is a woman aged 55-69 years with acute or convalescent COVID-19.

CDR3 amino acids: CSVEAPGTSKNEQFF. CDR3 sequence (DNA): TGCAGCGTTGAGGCCCCTGGGACTAGTAAAAATGAGCAGTTCTTC. The chain is built from TRBV29-1 and TRBJ2-1, with 8 nucleotides matching TRBD2. Per germline, CDR1 SQVTM and CDR2 ANQGSEA. The CDR3 totals 15 residues. The J segment lost 7 bases and the V segment lost 3 bases, leaving 11 bases of the junction unmatched.

This clone was found once. V usage is TRBV5-6 and J usage is TRBJ1-2; unclear D gene. Between the trimmed V and J ends, which lost 0 bases and 6 bases, there was a span of 15 bases. From germline, CDR1 is SGHDT and CDR2 YYEEEE. This CDR3 is 15 amino acids long. DNA of the CDR3: TGTGCCAGCAGCTTGGAAAGGACTTTAAGGCATGGCTACACCTTC. Translation: CASSLERTLRHGYTF.

Points on this clone: The same CDR3 can be traced to other DNA sequences in this sample. This sequence joins TRBV28 and TRBJ1-1, with D possibly being TRBD1 (5 bases). This CDR3 has 11 residues. Trimming left V 7 bases short and J 5 bases short, with 8 bases between. Germline-derived CDR1 and CDR2 are MDHEN and SYDVKM. CDR3 DNA: TGTGCCAGCACCGGGGGGACTGAAGCTTTCTTT. As protein: CASTGGTEAFF.

The CDR3 nucleotides read TGTGCCAGCAGCCTTGAGGCTGGGGCCAACGTCCTGACTTTC. This encodes CASSLEAGANVLTF. The J gene is TRBJ2-6, the V gene TRBV13, with D unclear. V lost 5 bases, J lost 2 bases, and 7 bases lay in between. Germline V CDR1 and CDR2: PRHDT, FYEKMQ (reference sequence). The CDR3 is made up of 14 amino acids.

The rearrangement links TRBV15 to TRBJ1-2; 10 bases align to TRBD1. The CDR3 sequence is 15 residues long. V was pared by 0 bases and J by 4 bases, with 2 bases of the junction left unmatched. The germline V gene has CDR1 LNHNV and CDR2 YYDKDF (reference sequence). This CDR3 is CATSREGDRGYGYTF. The CDR3 DNA sequence: TGTGCCACCAGCAGAGAGGGGGACAGGGGCTATGGCTACACCTTC. The entire variable domain, with the rest obtained from reference TRBV15 and TRBJ1-2, is as follows: DAMVIQNPRYQVTQFGKPVTLSCSQTLNHNVMYWYQQKSSQAPKLLFHYYDKDFNNEADTPDNFQSRRPNTSFCFLDIRSPGLGDTAMYLCATSREGDRGYGYTFGSGTRLTVV.

The V gene is TRBV12-3 or TRBV12-4, the J gene TRBJ2-7, with TRBD1 as a possible D gene (5 bases). The CDR3 covers 13 residues. V was shortened by 3 bases and J by 2 bases, with 8 bases between the two germline ends. The CDR3 sequence is CASSFDSPYEQYF. DNA of the CDR3: TGTGCCAGCAGTTTTGACAGTCCCTACGAGCAGTACTTC.

The J gene is TRBJ1-2, the V gene TRBV10-3; D is unclear. Trimming cost V 0 bases and J 5 bases, with 7 bases left between them. Germline CDR1 reads ENHRY; CDR2 reads SYGVKD. CDR3 length equals 13 residues. The CDR3 DNA follows: TGTGCCATCAGTGAGTCCGAGCGGTATGGCTACACCTTC. This encodes CAISESERYGYTF.

The V call is TRBV28, the J call TRBJ1-1, with D maybe TRBD1 (5 bases). Germline CDR1 and CDR2: MDHEN and SYDVKM. V was clipped by 3 bases and J by 4 bases, with 12 bases between them. This CDR3 has 14 amino acids. This CDR3 reads CASSLVGGVTEAFF. In DNA form, the CDR3 reads TGTGCCAGCAGTTTGGTCGGGGGGGTCACTGAAGCTTTCTTT.

This chain uses TRBV10-2 with TRBJ2-7; D is uncertain. This CDR3 region has 14 residues. Per germline, CDR1 WSHSY and CDR2 SAAADI. The CDR3 protein is CASSEFRSSYEQYV. In nucleotides, the CDR3 is TGCGCCAGCAGCGAGTTTAGGAGCTCCTACGAGCAGTACGTC.